The T cell receptor (beta chain) under discussion was sequenced for a study of Ad26.COV2.S vaccination and SARS-CoV-2 variants. The sample's treatment: 19 received Ad26.COV2.S at low or high dose, single or two shots; about five received placebo; per-sample allocation not given. Specimen acquisition occurred on day 63 following the initial vaccine or placebo injection. This adult donor, from Boston, was 18-55 years old. The CDR3 has 14 amino acids. CDR1 and CDR2 (germline): SGHAT, FQNNGV. The V end lost 0 bases, the J end lost 0 bases, and 5 bases lay between the germline ends. Profiling relied on immunoSEQ multiplex PCR, and the TCRdb table lists in-frame clones only, not all of them. The data show hundreds of thousands of clones, roughly 89% seen once.

The chain employs TRBV11-2 and TRBJ2-5; D is undetermined. The clonotype comes from a person aged 18 to 65 who received the Ad26.COV2.S COVID-19 vaccine or a placebo. The sequencing used peripheral blood, collected in a trial of Ad26.COV2.S vaccine versus placebo. The CDR3 DNA follows: TGTGCCAGCAGCTTAGATGGGTACCAAGAGACCCAGTACTTC. This encodes CASSLDGYQETQYF.